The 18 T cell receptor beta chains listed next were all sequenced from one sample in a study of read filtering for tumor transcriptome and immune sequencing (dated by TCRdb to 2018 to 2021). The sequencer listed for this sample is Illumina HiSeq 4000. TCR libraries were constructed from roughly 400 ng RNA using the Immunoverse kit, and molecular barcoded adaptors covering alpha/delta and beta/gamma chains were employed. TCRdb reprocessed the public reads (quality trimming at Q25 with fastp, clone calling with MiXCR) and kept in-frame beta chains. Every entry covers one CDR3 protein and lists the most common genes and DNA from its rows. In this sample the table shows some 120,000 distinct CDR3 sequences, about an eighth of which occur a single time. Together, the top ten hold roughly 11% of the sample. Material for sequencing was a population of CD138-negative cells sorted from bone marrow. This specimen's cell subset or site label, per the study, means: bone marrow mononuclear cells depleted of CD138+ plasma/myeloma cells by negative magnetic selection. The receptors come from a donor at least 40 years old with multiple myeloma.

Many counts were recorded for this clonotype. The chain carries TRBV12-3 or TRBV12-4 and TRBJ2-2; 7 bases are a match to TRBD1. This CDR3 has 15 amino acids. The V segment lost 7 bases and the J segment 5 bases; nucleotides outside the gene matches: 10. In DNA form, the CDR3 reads TGTGCCAGCACCTCGACAGGGTCTTTAACCGGGGAGCTGTTTTTT. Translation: CASTSTGSLTGELFF.

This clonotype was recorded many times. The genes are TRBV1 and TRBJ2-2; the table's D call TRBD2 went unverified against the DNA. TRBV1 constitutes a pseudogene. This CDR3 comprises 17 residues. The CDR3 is CTSSHVSSGPNTGELFF. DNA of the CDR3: TGCACCAGCAGCCACGTCTCTAGCGGCCCGAACACCGGGGAGCTGTTTTTT.

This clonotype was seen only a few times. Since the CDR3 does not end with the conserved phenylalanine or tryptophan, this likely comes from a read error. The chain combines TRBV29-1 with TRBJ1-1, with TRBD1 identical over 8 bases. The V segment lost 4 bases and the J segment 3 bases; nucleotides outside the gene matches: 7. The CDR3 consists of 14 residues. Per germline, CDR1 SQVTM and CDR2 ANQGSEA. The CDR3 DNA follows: TGCAGCGTTGCCTCAGGGGGCAGGGACACTGAAGCTTTCCTT. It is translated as CSVASGGRDTEAFL.

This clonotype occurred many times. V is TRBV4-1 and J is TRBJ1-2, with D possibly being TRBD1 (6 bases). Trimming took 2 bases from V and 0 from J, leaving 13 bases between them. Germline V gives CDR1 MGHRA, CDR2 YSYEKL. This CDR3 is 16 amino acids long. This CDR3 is CASSQPWTVSNYGYTF. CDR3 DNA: TGCGCCAGCAGCCAACCCTGGACAGTTTCTAACTATGGCTACACCTTC.

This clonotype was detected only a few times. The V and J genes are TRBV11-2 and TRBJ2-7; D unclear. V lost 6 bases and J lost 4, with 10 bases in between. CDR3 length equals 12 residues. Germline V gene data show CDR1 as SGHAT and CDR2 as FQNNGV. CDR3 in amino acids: CASRVNSYEQYF. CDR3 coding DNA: TGTGCCAGCAGGGTTAACAGTTACGAGCAGTACTTC. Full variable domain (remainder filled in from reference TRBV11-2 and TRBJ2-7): EAGVAQSPRYKIIEKRQSVAFWCNPISGHATLYWYQQILGQGPKLLIQFQNNGVVDDSQLPKDRFSAERLKGVDSTLKIQPAKLEDSAVYLCASRVNSYEQYFGPGTRLTVT.

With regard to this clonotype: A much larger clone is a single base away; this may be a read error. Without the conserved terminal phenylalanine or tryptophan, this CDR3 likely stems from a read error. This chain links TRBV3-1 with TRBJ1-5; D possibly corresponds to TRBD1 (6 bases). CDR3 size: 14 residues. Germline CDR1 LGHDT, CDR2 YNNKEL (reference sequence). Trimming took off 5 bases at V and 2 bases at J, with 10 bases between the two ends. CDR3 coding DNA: TGTGCCAGCAGCGGGGGGCCCGGCAATCAGCCCCAGCATCTT. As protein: CASSGGPGNQPQHL.

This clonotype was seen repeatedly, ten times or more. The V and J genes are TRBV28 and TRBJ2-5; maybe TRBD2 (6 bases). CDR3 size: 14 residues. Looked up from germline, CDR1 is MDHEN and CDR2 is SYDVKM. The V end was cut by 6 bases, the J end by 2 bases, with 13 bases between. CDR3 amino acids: CASSRPGTQETQYF. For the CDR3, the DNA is TGTGCCAGCAGCCGACCAGGGACTCAAGAGACCCAGTACTTC.

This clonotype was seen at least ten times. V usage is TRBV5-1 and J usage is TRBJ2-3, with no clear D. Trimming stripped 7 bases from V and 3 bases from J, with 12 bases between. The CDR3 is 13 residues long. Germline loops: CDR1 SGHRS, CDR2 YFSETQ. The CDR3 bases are TGCGCCAGCCACCGTACGGAAACAGATACGCAGTATTTT. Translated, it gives CASHRTETDTQYF.

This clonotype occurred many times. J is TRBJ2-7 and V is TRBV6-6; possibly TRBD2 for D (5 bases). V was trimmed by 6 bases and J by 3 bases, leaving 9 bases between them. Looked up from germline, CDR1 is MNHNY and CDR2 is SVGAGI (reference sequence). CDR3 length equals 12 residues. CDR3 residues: CASRDRDYEQYF. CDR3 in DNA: TGTGCCAGCAGAGACCGGGACTACGAGCAGTACTTC.

The CDR3 sequence: CASSRLVNTEAFF. CDR3 DNA sequence: TGTGCCAGCAGCCGTTTAGTTAACACTGAAGCTTTCTTT. The genes are TRBV6-6 and TRBJ1-1; the D is unclear. The CDR3 runs to 13 residues. V was pared by 6 bases and J by 2 bases, with 10 bases between. Looked up from germline, CDR1 is MNHNY and CDR2 is SVGAGI (reference sequence).

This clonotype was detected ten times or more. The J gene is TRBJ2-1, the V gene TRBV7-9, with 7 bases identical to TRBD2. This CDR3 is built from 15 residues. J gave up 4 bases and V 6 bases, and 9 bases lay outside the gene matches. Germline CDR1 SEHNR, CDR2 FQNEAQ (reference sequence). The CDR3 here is CASSQMAGVYNEQFF. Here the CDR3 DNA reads TGTGCCAGCAGTCAGATGGCGGGAGTTTACAATGAGCAGTTCTTC.

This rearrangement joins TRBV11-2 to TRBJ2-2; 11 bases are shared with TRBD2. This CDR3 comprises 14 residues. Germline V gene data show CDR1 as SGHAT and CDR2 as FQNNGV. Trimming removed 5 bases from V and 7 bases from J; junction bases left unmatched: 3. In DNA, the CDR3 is TGTGCCAGCAGCGGGGGACTAGCGGTCGGGGAGCTGTTTTTT. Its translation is CASSGGLAVGELFF.

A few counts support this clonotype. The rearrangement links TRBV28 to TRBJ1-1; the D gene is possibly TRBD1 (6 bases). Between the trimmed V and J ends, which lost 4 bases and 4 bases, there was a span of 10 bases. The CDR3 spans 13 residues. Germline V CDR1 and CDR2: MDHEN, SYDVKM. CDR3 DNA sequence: TGTGCCAGCAGTTCCCAACAGGGCACTGAAGCTTTCTTT. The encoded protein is CASSSQQGTEAFF. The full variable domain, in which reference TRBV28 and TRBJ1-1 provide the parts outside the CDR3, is DVKVTQSSRYLVKRTGEKVFLECVQDMDHENMFWYRQDPGLGLRLIYFSYDVKMKEKGDIPEGYSVSREKKERFSLILESASTNQTSMYLCASSSQQGTEAFFGQGTRLTVV.

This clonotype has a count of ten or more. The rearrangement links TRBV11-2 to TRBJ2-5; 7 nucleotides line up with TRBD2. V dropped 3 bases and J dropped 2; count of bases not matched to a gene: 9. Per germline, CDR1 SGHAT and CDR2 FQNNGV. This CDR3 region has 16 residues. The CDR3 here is CASSLREGSGQETQYF. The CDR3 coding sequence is TGTGCCAGCAGCTTGAGGGAGGGGTCAGGGCAAGAGACCCAGTACTTC.

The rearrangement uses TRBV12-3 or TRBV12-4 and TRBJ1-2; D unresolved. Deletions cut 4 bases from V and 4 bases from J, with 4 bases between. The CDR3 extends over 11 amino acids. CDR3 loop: CASSSGYGYTF. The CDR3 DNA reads TGTGCCAGCAGTTCAGGCTATGGCTACACCTTC.

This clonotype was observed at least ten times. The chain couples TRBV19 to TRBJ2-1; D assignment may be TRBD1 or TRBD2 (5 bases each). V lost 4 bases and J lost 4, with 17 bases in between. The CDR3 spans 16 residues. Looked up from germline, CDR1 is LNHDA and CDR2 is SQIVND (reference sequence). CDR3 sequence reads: CASSRDPQQEYNEQFF. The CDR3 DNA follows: TGTGCCAGTAGTAGGGACCCTCAACAGGAGTACAATGAGCAGTTCTTC.

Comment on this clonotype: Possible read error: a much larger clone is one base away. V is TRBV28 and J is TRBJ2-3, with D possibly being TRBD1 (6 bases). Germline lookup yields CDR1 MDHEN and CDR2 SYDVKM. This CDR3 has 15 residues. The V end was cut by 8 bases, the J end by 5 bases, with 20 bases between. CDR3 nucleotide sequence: TGTGCCAGCGCCCCCCGACAGGCGGAGAGAGATACGCAGTATTTT. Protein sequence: CASAPRQAERDTQYF. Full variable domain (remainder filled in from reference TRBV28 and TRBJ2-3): DVKVTQSSRYLVKRTGEKVFLECVQDMDHENMFWYRQDPGLGLRLIYFSYDVKMKEKGDIPEGYSVSREKKERFSLILESASTNQTSMYLCASAPRQAERDTQYFGPGTRLTVL.

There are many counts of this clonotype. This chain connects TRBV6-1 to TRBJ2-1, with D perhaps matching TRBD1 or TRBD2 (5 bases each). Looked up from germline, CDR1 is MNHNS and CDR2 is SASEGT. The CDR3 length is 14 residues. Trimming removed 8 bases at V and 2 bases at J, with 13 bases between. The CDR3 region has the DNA TGTGCCAGCCCAAGGCAGGGAGCCTACAATGAGCAGTTCTTC. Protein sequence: CASPRQGAYNEQFF.